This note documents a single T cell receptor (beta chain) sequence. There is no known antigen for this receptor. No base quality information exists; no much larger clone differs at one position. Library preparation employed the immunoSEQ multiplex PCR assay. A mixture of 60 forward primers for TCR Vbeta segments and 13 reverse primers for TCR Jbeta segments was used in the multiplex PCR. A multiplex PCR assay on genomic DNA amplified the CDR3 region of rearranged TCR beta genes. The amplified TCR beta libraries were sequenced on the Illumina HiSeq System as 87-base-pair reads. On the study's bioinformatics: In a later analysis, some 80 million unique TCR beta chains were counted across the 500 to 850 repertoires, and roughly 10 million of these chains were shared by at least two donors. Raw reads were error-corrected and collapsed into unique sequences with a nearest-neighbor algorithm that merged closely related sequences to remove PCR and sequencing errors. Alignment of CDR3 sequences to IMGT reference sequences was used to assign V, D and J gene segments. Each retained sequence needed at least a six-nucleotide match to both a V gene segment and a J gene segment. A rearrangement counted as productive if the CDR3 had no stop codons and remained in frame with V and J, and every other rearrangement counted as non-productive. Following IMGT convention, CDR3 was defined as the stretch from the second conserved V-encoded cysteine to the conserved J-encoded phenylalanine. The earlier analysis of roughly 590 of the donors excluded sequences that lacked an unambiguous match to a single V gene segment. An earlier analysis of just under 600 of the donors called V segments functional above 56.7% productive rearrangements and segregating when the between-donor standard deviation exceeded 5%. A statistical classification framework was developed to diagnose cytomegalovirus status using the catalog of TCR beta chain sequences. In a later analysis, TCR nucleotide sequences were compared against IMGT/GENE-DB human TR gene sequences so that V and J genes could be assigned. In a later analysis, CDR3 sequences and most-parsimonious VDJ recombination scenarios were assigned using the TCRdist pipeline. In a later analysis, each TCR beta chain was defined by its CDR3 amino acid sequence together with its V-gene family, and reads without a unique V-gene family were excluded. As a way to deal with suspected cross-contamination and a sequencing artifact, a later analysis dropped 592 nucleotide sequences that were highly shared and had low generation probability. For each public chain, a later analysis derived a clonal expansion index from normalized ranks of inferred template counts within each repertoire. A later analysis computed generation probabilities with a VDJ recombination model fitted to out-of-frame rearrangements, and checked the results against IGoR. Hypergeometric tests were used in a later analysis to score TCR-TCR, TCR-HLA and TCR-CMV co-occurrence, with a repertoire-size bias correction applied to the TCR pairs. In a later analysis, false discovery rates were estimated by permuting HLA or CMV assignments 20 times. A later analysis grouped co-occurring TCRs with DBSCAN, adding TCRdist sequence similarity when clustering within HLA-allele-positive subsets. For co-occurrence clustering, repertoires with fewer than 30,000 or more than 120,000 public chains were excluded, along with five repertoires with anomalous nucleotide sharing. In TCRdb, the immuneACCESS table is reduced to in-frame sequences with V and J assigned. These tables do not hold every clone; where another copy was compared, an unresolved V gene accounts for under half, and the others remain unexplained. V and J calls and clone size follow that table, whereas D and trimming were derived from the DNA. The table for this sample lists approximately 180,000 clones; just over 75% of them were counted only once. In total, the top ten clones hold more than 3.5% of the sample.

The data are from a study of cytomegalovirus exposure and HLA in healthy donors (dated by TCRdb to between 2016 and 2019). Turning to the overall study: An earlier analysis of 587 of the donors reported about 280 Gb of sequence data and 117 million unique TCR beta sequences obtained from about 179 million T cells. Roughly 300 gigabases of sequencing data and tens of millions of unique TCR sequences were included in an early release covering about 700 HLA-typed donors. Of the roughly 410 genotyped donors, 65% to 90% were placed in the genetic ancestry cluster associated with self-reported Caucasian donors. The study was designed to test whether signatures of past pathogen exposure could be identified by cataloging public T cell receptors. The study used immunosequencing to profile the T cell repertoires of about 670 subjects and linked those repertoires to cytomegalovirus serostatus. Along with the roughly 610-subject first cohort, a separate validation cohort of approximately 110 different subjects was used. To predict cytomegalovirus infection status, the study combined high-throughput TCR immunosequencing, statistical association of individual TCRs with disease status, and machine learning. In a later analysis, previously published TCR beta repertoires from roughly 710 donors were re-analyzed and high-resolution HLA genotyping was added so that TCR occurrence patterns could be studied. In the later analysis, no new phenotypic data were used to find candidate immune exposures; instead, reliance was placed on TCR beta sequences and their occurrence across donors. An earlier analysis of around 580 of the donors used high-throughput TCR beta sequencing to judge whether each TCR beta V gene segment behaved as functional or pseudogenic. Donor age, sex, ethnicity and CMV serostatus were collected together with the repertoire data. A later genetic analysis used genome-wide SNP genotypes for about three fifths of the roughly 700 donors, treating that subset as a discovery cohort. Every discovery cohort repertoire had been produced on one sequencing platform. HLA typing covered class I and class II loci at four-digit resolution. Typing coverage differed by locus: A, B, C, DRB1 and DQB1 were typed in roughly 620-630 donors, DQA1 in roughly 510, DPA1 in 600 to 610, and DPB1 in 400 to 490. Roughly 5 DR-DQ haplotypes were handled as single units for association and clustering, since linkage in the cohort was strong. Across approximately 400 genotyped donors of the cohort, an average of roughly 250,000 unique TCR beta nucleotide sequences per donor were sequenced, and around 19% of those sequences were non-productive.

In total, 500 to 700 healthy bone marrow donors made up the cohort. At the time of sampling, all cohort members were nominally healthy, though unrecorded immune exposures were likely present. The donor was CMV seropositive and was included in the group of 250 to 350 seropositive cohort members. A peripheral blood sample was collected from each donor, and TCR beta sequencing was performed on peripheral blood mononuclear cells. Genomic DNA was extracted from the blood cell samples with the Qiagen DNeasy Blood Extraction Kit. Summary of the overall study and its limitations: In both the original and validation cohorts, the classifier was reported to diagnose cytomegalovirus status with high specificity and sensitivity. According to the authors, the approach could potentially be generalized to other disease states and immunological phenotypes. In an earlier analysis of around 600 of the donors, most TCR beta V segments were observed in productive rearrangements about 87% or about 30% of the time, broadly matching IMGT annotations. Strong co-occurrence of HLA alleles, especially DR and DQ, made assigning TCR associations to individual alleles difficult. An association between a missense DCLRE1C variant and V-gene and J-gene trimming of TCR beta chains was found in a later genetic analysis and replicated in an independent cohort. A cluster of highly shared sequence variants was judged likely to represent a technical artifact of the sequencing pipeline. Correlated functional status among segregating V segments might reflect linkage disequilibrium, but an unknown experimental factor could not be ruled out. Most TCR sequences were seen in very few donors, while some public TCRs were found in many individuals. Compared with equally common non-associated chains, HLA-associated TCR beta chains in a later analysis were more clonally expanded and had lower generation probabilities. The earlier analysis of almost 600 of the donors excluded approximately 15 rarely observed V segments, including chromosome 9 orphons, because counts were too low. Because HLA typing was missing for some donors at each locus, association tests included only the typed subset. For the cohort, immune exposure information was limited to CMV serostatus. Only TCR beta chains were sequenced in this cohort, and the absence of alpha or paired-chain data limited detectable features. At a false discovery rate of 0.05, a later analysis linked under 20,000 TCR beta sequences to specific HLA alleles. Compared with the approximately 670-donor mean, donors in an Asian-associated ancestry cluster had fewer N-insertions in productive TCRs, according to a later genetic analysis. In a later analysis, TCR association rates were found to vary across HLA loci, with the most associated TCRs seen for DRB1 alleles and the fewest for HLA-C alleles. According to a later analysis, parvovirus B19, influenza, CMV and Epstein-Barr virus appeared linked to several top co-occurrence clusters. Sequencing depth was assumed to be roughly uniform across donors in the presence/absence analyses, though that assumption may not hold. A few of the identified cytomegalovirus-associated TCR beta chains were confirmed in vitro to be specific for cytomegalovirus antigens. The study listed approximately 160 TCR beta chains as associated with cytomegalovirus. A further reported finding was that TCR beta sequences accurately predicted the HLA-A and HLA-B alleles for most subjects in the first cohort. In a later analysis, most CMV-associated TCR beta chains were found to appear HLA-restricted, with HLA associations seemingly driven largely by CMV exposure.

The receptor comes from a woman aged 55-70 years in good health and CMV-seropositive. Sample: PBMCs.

The DNA sequence is given as TGTGCCAGCAGCCAAGGGGACAGGAGGCCCGGGGAGCTGTTTTTT. It encodes CASSQGDRRPGELFF. Recombination linked TRBV14 to TRBJ2-2; TRBD1 lines up with 8 middle nucleotides. Ends trimmed: V by 1 base, J by 6 bases; bases unmatched to a gene: 4. CDR1 and CDR2 (SGHDN, FVKESK) derive from the germline V gene. Measured from the cysteine to the phenylalanine, the CDR3 is 15 residues long. Just CDR3 DNA is preserved here, 45 bases in frame from base 1.